The next 6 T cell receptor beta chains were all read from a single sample in a study of blood T cells in healthy people across ages. Alongside a J-beta primer mix, a sample-barcoded 5' primer served in a second PCR lasting about 7 to 12 cycles. From the 5' RACE reads, TCRdb called clonotypes with MiXCR, one entry per CDR3 protein. This table has 800,000 or so distinct CDR3 sequences, about 59% appearing once. The sample comprised blood. The receptors derive from a man aged 25-45 years in good health.

On this clonotype itself: This may stem from a read error, because a much larger clone lies one nucleotide away. This chain uses TRBV27 with TRBJ2-6; D is unclear. The germline CDR1 and CDR2 sequences are MNHEY and SMNVEV (reference sequence). CDR3 length equals 11 residues. The V end lost 8 bases, the J end lost 3 bases, and 2 bases lay between the germline ends. Written as DNA, the CDR3 is TGTGCCAGCTTTGGGGCCAACGTCCTGACTTTC. It translates to CASFGANVLTF. The variable domain in full, with the rest retrieved from reference TRBV27 and TRBJ2-6, is EAQVTQNPRYLITVTGKKLTVTCSQNMNHEYMSWYRQDPGLGLRQIYYSMNVEVTDKGDVPEGYKVSRKEKRNFPLILESPSPNQTSLYFCASFGANVLTFGAGSRLTVL.

The gene calls are TRBV29-1 and TRBJ2-3; TRBD1 might be the D (5 bases). V dropped 7 bases and J dropped 1 base, with 9 bases sitting between them. The CDR3 sequence is 12 residues long. Germline CDR1 and CDR2: SQVTM and ANQGSEA. This CDR3 reads CSEGVGTDTQYF. The DNA for the CDR3 is TGCAGCGAAGGGGTTGGCACAGATACGCAGTATTTT.

The chain has TRBV5-1 and TRBJ2-1; possible D gene TRBD1, 6 bases. Per germline, CDR1 SGHRS and CDR2 YFSETQ. This CDR3 has 15 amino acids. Trimming removed 5 bases from V and 3 bases from J, with 15 bases in between. The CDR3 sequence: CASSTAGTSYNEQFF. For the CDR3, the DNA is TGCGCCAGCAGTACCGCCGGGACAAGCTACAATGAGCAGTTCTTC. Drawing the rest from reference TRBV5-1 and TRBJ2-1, the complete variable domain is KAGVTQTPRYLIKTRGQQVTLSCSPISGHRSVSWYQQTPGQGLQFLFEYFSETQRNKGNFPGRFSGRQFSNSRSEMNVSTLELGDSALYLCASSTAGTSYNEQFFGPGTRLTVL.

The CDR3 DNA sequence: TGCGCCAGCAGCCGGGGACAGTCCCAAGAGACCCAGTACTTC. This gives the protein CASSRGQSQETQYF. The chain joins TRBV4-3 to TRBJ2-5, with TRBD1 identical over 7 bases. V was clipped by 4 bases and J by 1 base; unmatched bases: 3. Looked up from germline, CDR1 is LGHNA and CDR2 is YSLEER. The CDR3 is 14 residues long.

At least ten counts were recorded for this clonotype. The rearrangement links TRBV29-1 to TRBJ2-5, with 7 positions matching TRBD1. This CDR3 has 12 residues. Trimming cost V 5 bases and J 2 bases; bases outside gene matches: 2. The germline CDR1 and CDR2 sequences are SQVTM and ANQGSEA. The CDR3, as DNA: TGCAGCGTTCAGGGGGTTCAAGAGACCCAGTACTTC. This translates into CSVQGVQETQYF.

This clonotype has only a few counts. The rearrangement joins TRBV14 to TRBJ2-3; TRBD1 might be the D (6 bases). The CDR3 loop spans 15 amino acids. Between the trimmed V and J ends, which lost 1 base and 3 bases, there was a span of 11 bases. Germline V gene data show CDR1 as SGHDN and CDR2 as FVKESK. CDR3 loop: CASSQGQGRTDTQYF. CDR3 nucleotides: TGTGCCAGCAGCCAAGGTCAGGGGCGGACAGATACGCAGTATTTT.